This T cell receptor (beta chain) was recovered during a study of T-cell reconstitution after alpha-beta-depleted transplantation in children. The library targeted TCRbeta and was prepared with unique molecular identifiers. Each CDR3 protein is one row after TCRdb ran MiXCR on the PCR reads. This sample has approximately 590,000 distinct CDR3 sequences, with over 9.5% found just once. The V gene lost 4 bases and the J gene lost 11 bases, with 16 bases spanning the gap. The CDR3 has 13 residues. Germline CDR1 reads SGHNT; CDR2 reads YENEEA. Sequences were derived from PBMCs from the stem cell graft donor, sampled from the stem cell graft. V and J are TRBV11-3 and TRBJ2-3; D not certain. The TCR originated in a human donor who donated a stem cell graft to a child with acute myeloid leukemia. CDR3 loop: CASSSGSALWQYF. In DNA, the CDR3 is TGTGCCAGCAGCTCCGGGTCGGCTCTCTGGCAGTATTTT.